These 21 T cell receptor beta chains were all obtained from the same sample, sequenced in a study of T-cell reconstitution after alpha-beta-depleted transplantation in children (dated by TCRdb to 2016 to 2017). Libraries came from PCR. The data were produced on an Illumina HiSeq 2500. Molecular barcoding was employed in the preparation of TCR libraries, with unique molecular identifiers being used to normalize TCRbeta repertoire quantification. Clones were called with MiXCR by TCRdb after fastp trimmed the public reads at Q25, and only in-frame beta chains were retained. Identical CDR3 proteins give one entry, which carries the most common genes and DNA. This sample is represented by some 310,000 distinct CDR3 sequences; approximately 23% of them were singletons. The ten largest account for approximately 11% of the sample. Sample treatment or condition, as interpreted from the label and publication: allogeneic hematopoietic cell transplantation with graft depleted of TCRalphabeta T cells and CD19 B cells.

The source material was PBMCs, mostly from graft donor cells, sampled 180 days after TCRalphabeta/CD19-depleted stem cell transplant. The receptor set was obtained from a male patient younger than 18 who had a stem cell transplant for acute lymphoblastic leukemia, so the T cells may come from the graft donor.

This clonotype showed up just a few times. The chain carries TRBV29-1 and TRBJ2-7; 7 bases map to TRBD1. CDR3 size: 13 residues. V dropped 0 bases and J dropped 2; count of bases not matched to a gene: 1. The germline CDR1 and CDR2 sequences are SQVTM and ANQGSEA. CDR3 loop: CSVEEGQTYEQYF. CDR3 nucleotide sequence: TGCAGCGTTGAAGAGGGACAGACCTACGAGCAGTACTTC.

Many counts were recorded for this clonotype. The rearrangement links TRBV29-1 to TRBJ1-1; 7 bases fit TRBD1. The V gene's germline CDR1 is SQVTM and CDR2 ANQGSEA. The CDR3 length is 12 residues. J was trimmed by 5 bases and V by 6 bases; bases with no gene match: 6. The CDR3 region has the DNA TGCAGCGTCGACAGGGAGGAGACTGAAGCTTTCTTT. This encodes CSVDREETEAFF.

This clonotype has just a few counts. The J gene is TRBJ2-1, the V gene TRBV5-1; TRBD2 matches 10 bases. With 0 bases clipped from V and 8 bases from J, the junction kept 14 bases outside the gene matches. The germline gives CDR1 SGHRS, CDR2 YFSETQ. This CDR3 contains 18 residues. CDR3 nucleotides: TGCGCCAGCAGCTTGGCCTCCGGGACTAGCGTAAGCTTCGATGAGCAGTTCTTC. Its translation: CASSLASGTSVSFDEQFF.

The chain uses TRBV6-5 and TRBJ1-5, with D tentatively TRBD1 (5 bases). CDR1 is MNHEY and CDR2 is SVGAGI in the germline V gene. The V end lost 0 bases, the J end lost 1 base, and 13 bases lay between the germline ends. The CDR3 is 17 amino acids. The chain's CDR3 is CASSYSGQGLSNQPQHF. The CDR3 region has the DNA TGTGCCAGCAGTTACTCAGGGCAGGGATTAAGCAATCAGCCCCAGCATTTT.

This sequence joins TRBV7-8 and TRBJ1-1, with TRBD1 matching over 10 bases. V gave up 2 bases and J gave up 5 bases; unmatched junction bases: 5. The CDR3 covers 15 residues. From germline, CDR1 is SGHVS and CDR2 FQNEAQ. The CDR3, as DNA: TGTGCCAGCAGCTTAAAGGGACAGGGGAGAACTGAAGCTTTCTTT. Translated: CASSLKGQGRTEAFF.

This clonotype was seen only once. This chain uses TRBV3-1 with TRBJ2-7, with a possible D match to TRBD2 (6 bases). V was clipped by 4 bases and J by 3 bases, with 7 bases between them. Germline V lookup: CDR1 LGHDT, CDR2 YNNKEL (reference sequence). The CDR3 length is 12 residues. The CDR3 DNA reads TGTGCCAGCAGCCGACTAGACTACGAGCAGTACTTC. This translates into CASSRLDYEQYF.

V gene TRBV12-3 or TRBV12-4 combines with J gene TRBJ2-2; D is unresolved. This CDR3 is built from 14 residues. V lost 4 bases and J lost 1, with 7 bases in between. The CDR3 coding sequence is TGTGCCAGCAGTTCTGCCTTGAACACCGGGGAGCTGTTTTTT. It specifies CASSSALNTGELFF.

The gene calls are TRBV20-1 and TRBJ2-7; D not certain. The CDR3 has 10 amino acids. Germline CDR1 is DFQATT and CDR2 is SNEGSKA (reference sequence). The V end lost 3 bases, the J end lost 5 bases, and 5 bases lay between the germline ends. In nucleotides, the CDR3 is TGCAGTGCTAGTCACCACGAGCAGTACTTC. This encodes CSASHHEQYF.

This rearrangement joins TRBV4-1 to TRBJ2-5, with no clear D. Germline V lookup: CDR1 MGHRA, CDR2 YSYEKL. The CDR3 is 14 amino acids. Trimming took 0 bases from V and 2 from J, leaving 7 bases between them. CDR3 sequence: CASSQDILQETQYF. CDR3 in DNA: TGCGCCAGCAGCCAAGATATTTTGCAAGAGACCCAGTACTTC.

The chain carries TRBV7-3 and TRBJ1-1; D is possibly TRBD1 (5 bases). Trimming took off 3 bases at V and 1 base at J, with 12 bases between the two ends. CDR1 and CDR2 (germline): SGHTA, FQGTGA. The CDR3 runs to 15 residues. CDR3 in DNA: TGTGCCAGCAGCTTGACGAGGGGACCGAACACTGAAGCTTTCTTT. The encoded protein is CASSLTRGPNTEAFF.

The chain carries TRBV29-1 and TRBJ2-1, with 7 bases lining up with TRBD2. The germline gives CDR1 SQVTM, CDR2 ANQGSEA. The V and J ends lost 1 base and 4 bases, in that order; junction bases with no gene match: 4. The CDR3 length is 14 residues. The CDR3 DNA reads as TGCAGCGTTGAAGGGGACTACCAATACAATGAGCAGTTCTTC. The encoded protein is CSVEGDYQYNEQFF.

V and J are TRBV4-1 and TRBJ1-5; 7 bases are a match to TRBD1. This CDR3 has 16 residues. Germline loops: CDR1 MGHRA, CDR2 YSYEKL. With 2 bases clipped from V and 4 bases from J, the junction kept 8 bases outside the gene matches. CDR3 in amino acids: CASSQLEGAGNQPQHF. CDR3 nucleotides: TGCGCCAGCAGCCAATTGGAGGGGGCCGGTAATCAGCCCCAGCATTTT.

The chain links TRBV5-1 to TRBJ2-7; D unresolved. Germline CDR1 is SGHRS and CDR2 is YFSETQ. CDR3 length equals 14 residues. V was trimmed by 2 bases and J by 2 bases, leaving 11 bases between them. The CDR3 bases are TGCGCCAGCAGCTTCAACAACTTACCCTACGAGCAGTACTTC. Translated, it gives CASSFNNLPYEQYF.

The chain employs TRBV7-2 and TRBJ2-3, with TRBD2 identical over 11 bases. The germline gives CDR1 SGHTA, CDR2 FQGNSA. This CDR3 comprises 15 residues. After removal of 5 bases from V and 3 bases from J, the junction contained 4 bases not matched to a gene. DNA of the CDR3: TGTGCCAGCAGCATGCTAGCGGGAGGTACAGATACGCAGTATTTT. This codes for CASSMLAGGTDTQYF. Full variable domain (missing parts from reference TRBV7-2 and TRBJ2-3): GAGVSQSPSNKVTEKGKDVELRCDPISGHTALYWYRQSLGQGLEFLIYFQGNSAPDKSGLPSDRFSAERTGGSVSTLTIQRTQQEDSAVYLCASSMLAGGTDTQYFGPGTRLTVL.

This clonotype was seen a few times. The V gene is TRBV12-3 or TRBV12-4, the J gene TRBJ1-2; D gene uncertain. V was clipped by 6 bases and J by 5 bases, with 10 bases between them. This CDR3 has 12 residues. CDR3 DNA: TGTGCCAGCAGCTCTCAGCGGTATGGCTACACCTTC. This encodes CASSSQRYGYTF.

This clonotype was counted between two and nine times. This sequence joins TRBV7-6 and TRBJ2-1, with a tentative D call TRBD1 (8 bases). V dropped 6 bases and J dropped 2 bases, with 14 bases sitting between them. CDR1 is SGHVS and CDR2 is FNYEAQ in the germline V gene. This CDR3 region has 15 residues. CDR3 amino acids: CASRQGGGPYNEQFF. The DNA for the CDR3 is TGTGCCAGCAGACAGGGGGGGGGCCCCTACAATGAGCAGTTCTTC.

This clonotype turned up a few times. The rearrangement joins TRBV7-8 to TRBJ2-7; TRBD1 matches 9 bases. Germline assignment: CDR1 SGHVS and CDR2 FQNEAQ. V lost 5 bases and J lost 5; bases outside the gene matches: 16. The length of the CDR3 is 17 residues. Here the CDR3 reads CASSPWRGQGALNEQYF. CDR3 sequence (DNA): TGTGCCAGCAGCCCTTGGAGGGGACAGGGTGCATTGAACGAGCAGTACTTC.

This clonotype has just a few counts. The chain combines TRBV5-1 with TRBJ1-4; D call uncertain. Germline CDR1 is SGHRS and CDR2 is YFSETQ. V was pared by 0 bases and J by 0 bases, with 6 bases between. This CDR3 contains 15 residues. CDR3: CASSLEVTTNEKLFF. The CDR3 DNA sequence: TGCGCCAGCAGCTTGGAGGTGACAACTAATGAAAAACTGTTTTTT.

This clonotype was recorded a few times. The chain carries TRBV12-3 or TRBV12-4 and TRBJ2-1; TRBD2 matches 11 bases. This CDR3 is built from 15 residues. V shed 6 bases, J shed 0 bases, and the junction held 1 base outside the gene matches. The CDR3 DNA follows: TGTGCCAGCAGAACTAGCGGGAGCTCCTACAATGAGCAGTTCTTC. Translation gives CASRTSGSSYNEQFF.

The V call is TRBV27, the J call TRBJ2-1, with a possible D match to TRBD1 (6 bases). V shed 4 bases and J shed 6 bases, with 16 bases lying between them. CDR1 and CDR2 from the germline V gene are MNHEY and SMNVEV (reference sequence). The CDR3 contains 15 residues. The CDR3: CASSSRDNWPNEQFF. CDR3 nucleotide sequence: TGTGCCAGCAGTTCCCGGGACAATTGGCCCAATGAGCAGTTCTTC.

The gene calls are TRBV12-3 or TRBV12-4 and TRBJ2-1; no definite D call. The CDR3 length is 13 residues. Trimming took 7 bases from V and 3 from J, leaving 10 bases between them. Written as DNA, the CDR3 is TGTGCCAGCAAGGGCCCTTTCTACAATGAGCAGTTCTTC. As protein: CASKGPFYNEQFF.